This passage covers 25 T cell receptor beta chains from one sample sequenced in a study of T cell responses to AZD1222 COVID-19 vaccine. Profiling relied on immunoSEQ multiplex PCR, and the TCRdb table lists in-frame clones only, not all of them. Of some 120,000 clones in the sample, 70% to 90% were seen once. Sample: peripheral blood, taken on day 0 of AZD1222 vaccination. The receptors come from an adult in good health.

This chain joins TRBV2 and TRBJ2-1, with 10 bases that match TRBD2. The V segment lost 2 bases and the J segment 7 bases; nucleotides outside the gene matches: 11. Looked up from germline, CDR1 is SNHLY and CDR2 is FYNNEI. The CDR3 runs 17 residues. CDR3: CASSEYLGLAGVNEQFF. The CDR3 nucleotides are TGTGCCAGCAGTGAATATCTAGGGCTAGCGGGAGTAAATGAGCAGTTCTTC.

The J gene is TRBJ2-3, the V gene TRBV7-3; TRBD2 matches at 13 bases. CDR3 length: 19 residues. The junction had 13 bases not matched to a gene; V was cut back by 5 bases and J by 2 bases. From germline, CDR1 is SGHTA and CDR2 FQGTGA. CDR3 protein: CASSPRGLAGWGNTDTQYF. The CDR3 DNA is TGTGCCAGCAGCCCAAGGGGACTAGCGGGATGGGGAAACACAGATACGCAGTATTTT.

This rearrangement joins TRBV14 to TRBJ1-6; D is possibly TRBD1 (6 bases). V was trimmed by 4 bases and J by 8 bases, leaving 18 bases between them. The CDR3 is 16 amino acids. The germline V gene encodes CDR1 SGHDN and CDR2 FVKESK. For the CDR3, the DNA is TGTGCCAGCAGCCCACTCCCCTCAGGGGACTATTCACCCCTCCACTTT. Amino acids: CASSPLPSGDYSPLHF.

Worth noting for this clone: A read error may account for a junction end that differs from germline. The CDR3 protein is CASSAMIDRGAHNEQFF. The CDR3 region has the DNA TGTGCTAGCAGCGCCATGATAGACAGGGGCGCCCACAATGAGCAGTTCTTC. V and J are TRBV7-7 and TRBJ2-1, with 8 bases aligning to TRBD1. In germline, CDR1 is SSHAT, CDR2 FNYEAQ (reference sequence). The CDR3 sequence is 17 residues long.

This chain connects TRBV27 to TRBJ2-7, with D perhaps TRBD1 (5 bases). Trimming removed 4 bases at V and 5 bases at J, with 12 bases between. The CDR3 spans 13 residues. From germline, CDR1 is MNHEY and CDR2 SMNVEV (reference sequence). The CDR3 DNA sequence: TGTGCCAGCAGTTCGCCTCAGGGAAACGAGCAGTACTTC. It yields the protein CASSSPQGNEQYF.

The gene calls are TRBV5-1 and TRBJ2-7; TRBD1 agrees at 12 bases. J was trimmed by 6 bases and V by 3 bases; bases with no gene match: 7. The CDR3 runs to 15 residues. Per the germline V gene, CDR1 is SGHRS and CDR2 is YFSETQ. CDR3 protein: CASSSSGQGASEQYF. The CDR3 DNA is TGCGCCAGCAGCTCCTCGGGACAGGGGGCGTCCGAGCAGTACTTC. Full variable domain (rest looked up from reference TRBV5-1 and TRBJ2-7): KAGVTQTPRYLIKTRGQQVTLSCSPISGHRSVSWYQQTPGQGLQFLFEYFSETQRNKGNFPGRFSGRQFSNSRSEMNVSTLELGDSALYLCASSSSGQGASEQYFGPGTRLTVT.

The V call is TRBV30, the J call TRBJ1-3; D is unclear. CDR1 is GTSNPN and CDR2 is SVGIG in the germline V gene (reference sequence). The CDR3 contains 11 residues. With 2 bases removed from V and 4 bases from J, the gap between germline ends came to 3 bases. As DNA, the CDR3 is TGTGCCTGGAGTACCGGAAACACCATATATTTT. Translated: CAWSTGNTIYF.

The chain recombines TRBV6-2 or TRBV6-3 with TRBJ1-1; tentatively, D is TRBD1 (5 bases). The CDR3 spans 11 residues. Germline CDR1 reads MNHEY; CDR2 reads SVGEGT. V gave up 6 bases and J gave up 7 bases, with 9 bases separating them. CDR3 coding DNA: TGTGCCAGCAGCCCAGGGTTTGAAGCTTTCTTT. Translation gives CASSPGFEAFF.

The genes are TRBV7-9 and TRBJ2-2; 8 bases line up with TRBD1. Trimming at V came to 0 bases and at J to 0 bases, leaving 6 bases not matched to a gene. The CDR3 runs to 18 residues. Per the germline V gene, CDR1 is SEHNR and CDR2 is FQNEAQ (reference sequence). The CDR3 loop reads CASSLARRQGPNTGELFF. CDR3 sequence (DNA): TGTGCCAGCAGCTTAGCGAGGAGACAGGGGCCGAACACCGGGGAGCTGTTTTTT.

The V gene is TRBV27, the J gene TRBJ2-7; perhaps TRBD2 as D (5 bases). The CDR3 is 15 amino acids. The V and J ends lost 2 bases and 4 bases respectively, with 15 bases between them. Germline assignment: CDR1 MNHEY and CDR2 SMNVEV (reference sequence). The chain's CDR3 is CASSLSRGLGYEQYF. CDR3 DNA: TGTGCCAGCAGTTTAAGTAGAGGGCTCGGATACGAGCAGTACTTC.

The chain joins TRBV27 to TRBJ1-3; TRBD1 is a possible D gene (6 bases). Germline CDR1 reads MNHEY; CDR2 reads SMNVEV (reference sequence). The V gene lost 6 bases and the J gene lost 1 base, with 13 bases spanning the gap. The CDR3 is 15 amino acids. The CDR3 bases are TGTGCCAGCAGATCGGGACATTCGTCTGGAAACACCATATATTTT. Translation: CASRSGHSSGNTIYF.

The chain recombines TRBV28 with TRBJ1-2, with D uncertain. Germline CDR1 is MDHEN and CDR2 is SYDVKM. The CDR3 contains 12 residues. The germline V and J ends were trimmed by 2 bases and 6 bases, with 7 bases remaining between them. CDR3 nucleotide sequence: TGTGCCAGCAGTTTAGGCGGTAATGGCTACACCTTC. Translating gives CASSLGGNGYTF.

This clone was seen only a few times. The rearrangement joins TRBV6-1 to TRBJ2-1; D is perhaps TRBD2 (5 bases). CDR1 is MNHNS, CDR2 SASEGT, per germline. V lost 1 base, J lost 4 bases, and 11 bases lay in between. CDR3 size: 15 residues. The CDR3 DNA sequence: TGTGCCAGCAGTGAAGTAATAGCGCCTTACAATGAGCAGTTCTTC. Encoded protein: CASSEVIAPYNEQFF.

This clone has only one observation. The rearrangement uses TRBV5-1 and TRBJ2-6; D gene ambiguous. CDR1 is SGHRS and CDR2 is YFSETQ in the germline V gene. The CDR3 totals 15 residues. The V end lost 4 bases, the J end lost 0 bases, and 8 bases lay between the germline ends. This CDR3 reads CASSAGSSGANVLTF. CDR3 nucleotide sequence: TGCGCCAGCAGCGCAGGCAGCTCTGGGGCCAACGTCCTGACTTTC.

The genes are TRBV2 and TRBJ1-1; possibly TRBD1 for D (5 bases). V dropped 6 bases and J dropped 5 bases, with 19 bases sitting between them. The CDR3 covers 15 residues. Looked up from germline, CDR1 is SNHLY and CDR2 is FYNNEI. The CDR3 sequence is CASSRQGVFGTEAFF. Here the CDR3 DNA reads TGTGCCAGCAGCCGTCAGGGAGTCTTCGGAACTGAAGCTTTCTTT.

CDR3 nucleotides: TGTGCCAGCAGTTACGGCAGGGACAATCAGCCCCAGCATTTT. Its protein product is CASSYGRDNQPQHF. The chain carries TRBV6-2 or TRBV6-3 and TRBJ1-5; a possible D gene is TRBD1 (5 bases). Germline-derived CDR1 and CDR2 are MNHEY and SVGEGT. This CDR3 has 14 residues. The germline V and J ends were trimmed by 2 bases and 3 bases, with 8 bases remaining between them.

There are a few counts of this clone. The chain is built from TRBV10-1 and TRBJ2-7; TRBD2 matches at 12 bases. The junction had 5 bases not matched to a gene; V was cut back by 4 bases and J by 7 bases. The CDR3 spans 14 residues. Germline CDR1 is WNHNN and CDR2 is SYGVQD (reference sequence). In DNA, the CDR3 is TGCGCCAGCAGTGTACTAGCGGGAGGATCTGAGCAGTACTTC. Its translation: CASSVLAGGSEQYF.

As regards this clone: A read error may account for a junction end that differs from germline. The chain couples TRBV7-7 to TRBJ1-2; D might be TRBD1 (5 bases). The germline gives CDR1 SSHAT, CDR2 FNYEAQ (reference sequence). The CDR3 has 15 residues. The CDR3 DNA reads TGTGCTAGCAGCCGCCGGGGGGTCACTAACTATGGCTACACCTTC. This translates into CASSRRGVTNYGYTF.

The chain couples TRBV27 to TRBJ2-5; TRBD1 matches at 9 bases. V trimming: 6 bases; J trimming: 2 bases; junction bases outside the gene matches: 7. There are 15 residues in the CDR3. Germline V CDR1 and CDR2: MNHEY, SMNVEV (reference sequence). In DNA, the CDR3 is TGTGCCAGCAGGATTCGAGGACAGGGGCAAGAGACCCAGTACTTC. Its protein is CASRIRGQGQETQYF.

V gene TRBV19 combines with J gene TRBJ2-5, with TRBD2 identical over 11 bases. V lost 6 bases, J lost 1 base, and 10 bases stayed unmatched. Germline V lookup: CDR1 LNHDA, CDR2 SQIVND (reference sequence). This CDR3 region has 17 residues. The CDR3 DNA sequence: TGTGCCAGTAGGGCCCTAGCGGGGGGCGGAATCCAAGAGACCCAGTACTTC. Translation: CASRALAGGGIQETQYF.

The genes are TRBV27 and TRBJ2-2; D may be TRBD2 (5 bases). Germline CDR1 reads MNHEY; CDR2 reads SMNVEV (reference sequence). The CDR3 extends over 16 amino acids. Trimming removed 3 bases from V and 0 bases from J, with 11 bases in between. The CDR3 is CASSFRGNANTGELFF. CDR3 DNA sequence: TGTGCCAGCAGTTTTCGGGGAAACGCGAACACCGGGGAGCTGTTTTTT.

The rearrangement uses TRBV5-1 and TRBJ2-5; D ambiguous. Germline V gene lookup returns CDR1 SGHRS and CDR2 YFSETQ. The CDR3 has 15 amino acids. V lost 1 base to trimming and J lost 2 bases, with 12 bases between them. CDR3: CASSLTGPSQETQYF. The CDR3 nucleotides read TGCGCCAGCAGCTTGACGGGCCCCTCACAAGAGACCCAGTACTTC.

The rearrangement joins TRBV15 to TRBJ2-1; 8 positions match TRBD2. CDR1 is LNHNV and CDR2 is YYDKDF in the germline V gene (reference sequence). The CDR3 sequence is 18 residues long. Trimming removed 1 base from V and 4 bases from J; junction bases left unmatched: 12. This chain's CDR3 is CATSRVLLAGGQYNEQFF. In DNA, the CDR3 is TGTGCCACCAGCAGAGTCCTCCTTGCGGGAGGTCAATACAATGAGCAGTTCTTC.

The V and J genes are TRBV5-1 and TRBJ1-4, with TRBD1 identical over 8 bases. Losses at the gene ends were 3 bases for V and 0 bases for J; bases not matched to a gene: 7. This CDR3 has 17 residues. Looked up from germline, CDR1 is SGHRS and CDR2 is YFSETQ. CDR3 in amino acids: CASSSSGGSATNEKLFF. CDR3 DNA: TGCGCCAGCAGCTCCTCAGGGGGCTCGGCAACTAATGAAAAACTGTTTTTT.

This clone was observed a single time. This chain uses TRBV7-4 with TRBJ2-5; D could derive from TRBD1 or TRBD2 (5 bases each). Deletions cut 3 bases from V and 2 bases from J, with 19 bases between. The CDR3 runs to 17 residues. Germline-derived CDR1 and CDR2 are SGHVT and SQSDAQ. CDR3 nucleotide sequence: TGTGCCAGCAGCTTTTGTGGGACCGAAGCGGAACAAGAGACCCAGTACTTC. It encodes CASSFCGTEAEQETQYF.